The 31 T cell receptor beta chains below come from one sample, sequenced in a study of blood T cell repertoires in COVID-19. Profiled with immunoSEQ multiplex PCR; TCRdb holds only in-frame clones, not every one. The repertoire consists of about 150,000 clones, with 80% to 90% occurring once and the leading ten covering roughly 15%. The sequenced sample was peripheral blood. These receptors originate from a woman in her 40s with acute or convalescent COVID-19.

This chain joins TRBV24-1 and TRBJ2-1; 14 nucleotides line up with TRBD2. CDR1 and CDR2 from the germline V gene are KGHDR and SFDVKD. Trimming removed 5 bases from V and 9 bases from J; junction bases left unmatched: 8. The CDR3 extends over 16 amino acids. The CDR3 reads CATSGRTSGRRGEQFF. CDR3 DNA sequence: TGTGCCACCAGTGGCCGGACTAGCGGGAGGCGGGGTGAGCAGTTCTTC.

The V call is TRBV5-6, the J call TRBJ1-2; D gene unclear. Germline CDR1 reads SGHDT; CDR2 reads YYEEEE. The CDR3 sequence is 15 residues long. The V end was cut by 3 bases, the J end by 8 bases, with 20 bases between. CDR3: CASSSRETGLKGYTF. The CDR3 nucleotides are TGTGCCAGCAGCTCTAGAGAGACGGGTTTGAAAGGCTACACCTTC.

The V call is TRBV12-5, the J call TRBJ1-5, with 10 bases that match TRBD1. This CDR3 is 15 amino acids long. Germline CDR1 reads LGHNT; CDR2 reads FRNRAP. V lost 7 bases and J lost 6; bases outside the gene matches: 9. Written as DNA, the CDR3 is TGTGCTAGTGCCAGGGGACAGGGGAGGCGTCAGCCCCAGCATTTT. Translation: CASARGQGRRQPQHF.

This clone was observed once. The genes are TRBV11-2 and TRBJ2-5; 7 bases are shared with TRBD1. Germline lookup yields CDR1 SGHAT and CDR2 FQNNGV. The CDR3 loop spans 15 amino acids. The V segment lost 2 bases and the J segment 4 bases; nucleotides outside the gene matches: 7. The DNA of the CDR3 is TGTGCCAGCAGCTTAAATCTCGGGACAGTAGAGACCCAGTACTTC. Residues: CASSLNLGTVETQYF. Complete variable domain (other parts from reference TRBV11-2 and TRBJ2-5): EAGVAQSPRYKIIEKRQSVAFWCNPISGHATLYWYQQILGQGPKLLIQFQNNGVVDDSQLPKDRFSAERLKGVDSTLKIQPAKLEDSAVYLCASSLNLGTVETQYFGPGTRLLVL.

This chain connects TRBV15 to TRBJ2-7, with D possibly TRBD2 on 6 matching bases. Germline CDR1 and CDR2: LNHNV and YYDKDF (reference sequence). The CDR3 has 17 residues. The V end lost 1 base, the J end lost 5 bases, and 21 bases lay between the germline ends. This CDR3 reads CATSRVRYGGGFHEQYF. The CDR3, as DNA: TGTGCCACCAGCAGAGTCAGGTACGGAGGAGGGTTCCACGAGCAGTACTTC.

The chain is built from TRBV2 and TRBJ1-4; no reliable D call. V dropped 4 bases and J dropped 8 bases, with 14 bases sitting between them. Germline CDR1 reads SNHLY; CDR2 reads FYNNEI. The CDR3 contains 14 residues. This CDR3 reads CASSGAMAGEKLFF. In DNA form, the CDR3 reads TGTGCCAGCAGTGGGGCGATGGCGGGGGAAAAACTGTTTTTT.

The chain uses TRBV7-9 and TRBJ2-5; tentatively, D is TRBD2 (5 bases). Germline V gene sequence: CDR1 SEHNR, CDR2 FQNEAQ (reference sequence). This CDR3 is built from 15 residues. Trimming left V 5 bases short and J 4 bases short, with 17 bases between. In DNA, the CDR3 is TGTGCCAGCAGCCCCCCGGGGTCGACTTCAGAGACCCAGTACTTC. Protein: CASSPPGSTSETQYF.

Notes on this clone: Other nucleotide sequences from this sample produce the same CDR3. This chain uses TRBV30 with TRBJ2-7; TRBD1 agrees at 7 bases. The junction had 9 bases not matched to a gene; V was cut back by 3 bases and J by 4 bases. The CDR3 runs to 14 residues. The germline gives CDR1 GTSNPN, CDR2 SVGIG (reference sequence). The CDR3 DNA is TGTGCCTGGAGCGCCGGGACAGAGACTTACGAGCAGTACTTC. Its translation: CAWSAGTETYEQYF.

CDR3 coding DNA: TGTGCCAGCAGCTTGGTTAGCGGGAGGTACAATGAGCAGTTCTTC. Residues: CASSLVSGRYNEQFF. The rearrangement links TRBV5-6 to TRBJ2-1, with 10 bases matching TRBD2. The CDR3 extends over 15 amino acids. J was trimmed by 4 bases and V by 0 bases; bases with no gene match: 1. Germline V CDR1 and CDR2: SGHDT, YYEEEE.

This clone came up a few times. V and J are TRBV2 and TRBJ1-5; 9 bases align to TRBD1. This CDR3 has 16 amino acids. The germline V gene has CDR1 SNHLY and CDR2 FYNNEI. Losses at the gene ends were 6 bases for V and 1 base for J; bases not matched to a gene: 7. CDR3 DNA: TGTGCCAGCAGACGCCCCGGACAGGGGAGCAATCAGCCCCAGCATTTT. This translates into CASRRPGQGSNQPQHF.

This chain connects TRBV30 to TRBJ2-1, with TRBD2 identical over 7 bases. CDR1 is GTSNPN, CDR2 SVGIG, per germline (reference sequence). The trim removed 1 base at V and 3 bases at J, leaving 3 bases unmatched. The CDR3 length is 14 residues. This chain's CDR3 is CAWSELALYNEQFF. For the CDR3, the DNA is TGTGCCTGGAGTGAACTAGCGCTCTACAATGAGCAGTTCTTC.

The V call is TRBV20-1, the J call TRBJ2-7; no definite D call. The CDR3 spans 11 residues. The germline gives CDR1 DFQATT, CDR2 SNEGSKA (reference sequence). V lost 3 bases, J lost 3 bases, and 6 bases lay in between. The CDR3 loop reads CSASRNYEQYF. Here the CDR3 DNA reads TGCAGTGCTAGCAGAAACTACGAGCAGTACTTC.

V gene TRBV11-2 combines with J gene TRBJ2-7; 7 bases align to TRBD1. The CDR3 is made up of 15 amino acids. V gave up 2 bases and J gave up 6 bases; unmatched junction bases: 10. Per the germline V gene, CDR1 is SGHAT and CDR2 is FQNNGV. The CDR3 loop is CASSLIEGAHPEQYF. The CDR3 nucleotides read TGTGCCAGCAGCTTAATAGAGGGGGCGCATCCCGAGCAGTACTTC.

The genes are TRBV27 and TRBJ2-7, with D perhaps matching TRBD1 (6 bases). The CDR3 runs 17 residues. The germline CDR1 and CDR2 sequences are MNHEY and SMNVEV (reference sequence). Trimming took off 10 bases at V and 5 bases at J, with 30 bases between the two ends. For the CDR3, the DNA is TGTGCCACCTCGGAAATACAGGGTGGAAGTCTCGTTGACGAGCAGTACTTC. Amino acid sequence: CATSEIQGGSLVDEQYF.

The chain has TRBV6-1 and TRBJ2-7; 11 nucleotides agree with TRBD2. V dropped 3 bases and J dropped 6; count of bases not matched to a gene: 7. This CDR3 has 15 amino acids. Germline CDR1 reads MNHNS; CDR2 reads SASEGT. The CDR3 DNA reads TGTGCCAGCAGTGATTTCGGGCTAGCGGGAGGCGAGCAGTACTTC. It specifies CASSDFGLAGGEQYF.

The chain is built from TRBV5-4 and TRBJ2-1; 9 bases are shared with TRBD2. The germline V gene has CDR1 SGHNT and CDR2 YYREEE (reference sequence). The CDR3 spans 14 residues. The V segment lost 4 bases and the J segment 7 bases; nucleotides outside the gene matches: 6. The CDR3, as DNA: TGTGCCAGCAGCGGTAAGCGGGGGGATAATGAGCAGTTCTTC. It specifies CASSGKRGDNEQFF.

This chain uses TRBV30 with TRBJ1-5; D perhaps matches TRBD1 (5 bases). The CDR3 runs to 19 residues. Germline-derived CDR1 and CDR2 are GTSNPN and SVGIG (reference sequence). V was pared by 0 bases and J by 0 bases, with 21 bases between. Here the CDR3 DNA reads TGTGCCTGGAGTGTTCCGGGTTCCCTAGACAGATATAGCAATCAGCCCCAGCATTTT. Translation gives CAWSVPGSLDRYSNQPQHF.

The chain employs TRBV7-2 and TRBJ2-6; a possible D gene is TRBD1 (6 bases). Between the trimmed V and J ends, which lost 5 bases and 15 bases, there was a span of 20 bases. In germline, CDR1 is SGHTA, CDR2 FQGNSA. There are 14 residues in the CDR3. The CDR3: CASSAQTDSRTLTF. CDR3 coding DNA: TGTGCCAGCAGCGCGCAGACGGACAGTCGGACCCTGACTTTC.

The rearrangement links TRBV10-3 to TRBJ2-1; weak D call: TRBD2 (6 bases). CDR1 is ENHRY and CDR2 is SYGVKD in the germline V gene. The CDR3 runs to 17 residues. V was clipped by 0 bases and J by 3 bases, with 15 bases between them. The DNA of the CDR3 is TGTGCCATCAGTGAGTCATACCTAGCGAGTAACTACAATGAGCAGTTCTTC. Encoded protein: CAISESYLASNYNEQFF.

Only a few counts were recorded for this clone. The chain is built from TRBV6-1 and TRBJ1-6; no firm D call. The CDR3 totals 14 residues. Germline V gene sequence: CDR1 MNHNS, CDR2 SASEGT. Trimming left V 5 bases short and J 7 bases short, with 12 bases between. CDR3: CASSPLRENSPLHF. Written as DNA, the CDR3 is TGTGCCAGCAGTCCTCTAAGGGAGAATTCACCCCTCCACTTT.

The CDR3 spells CASSPRLERDPHTQYF. For the CDR3, the DNA is TGTGCCAGCAGCCCCCGGCTAGAGCGGGACCCCCATACGCAGTATTTT. This chain links TRBV7-6 with TRBJ2-3, with 7 bases lining up with TRBD2. Trimming took 5 bases from V and 7 from J; bases not matched to a gene: 15. The germline CDR1 and CDR2 sequences are SGHVS and FNYEAQ. The length of the CDR3 is 16 residues.

The rearrangement uses TRBV5-5 and TRBJ2-7, with a possible D match to TRBD1 (5 bases). This CDR3 is 14 amino acids long. Per germline, CDR1 SGHKS and CDR2 YYEKEE (reference sequence). V shed 2 bases and J shed 2 bases, with 11 bases lying between them. The CDR3 reads CASSFQRTTYEQYF. The DNA of the CDR3 is TGTGCCAGCAGCTTCCAAAGGACAACCTACGAGCAGTACTTC.

V and J are TRBV30 and TRBJ1-6, with D unresolved. The CDR3 is made up of 17 amino acids. Germline values: CDR1 GTSNPN, CDR2 SVGIG (reference sequence). V lost 3 bases and J lost 8, with 23 bases in between. DNA for the CDR3: TGTGCCTGGAGATTGTTTGGAGGGCGTGAGTTACATTCACCCCTCCACTTT. Translation gives CAWRLFGGRELHSPLHF.

The chain carries TRBV28 and TRBJ2-5; TRBD2 matches at 13 bases. Germline loops: CDR1 MDHEN, CDR2 SYDVKM. J was trimmed by 2 bases and V by 5 bases; bases with no gene match: 2. The length of the CDR3 is 15 residues. The DNA of the CDR3 is TGTGCCAGCAGTCCGGGACTAGCGGGGCAAGAGACCCAGTACTTC. As protein: CASSPGLAGQETQYF.

V usage is TRBV29-1 and J usage is TRBJ1-6; 10 bases map to TRBD1. CDR3 length equals 13 residues. Germline V gene data show CDR1 as SQVTM and CDR2 as ANQGSEA. Germline trimming cut 5 bases from V and 11 bases from J; bases unmatched to any gene: 6. The CDR3 nucleotides are TGCAGCGTTCTCGGACAGGGGGATACACCCCTCCACTTT. It translates to CSVLGQGDTPLHF. Based on the CDR3 plus reference TRBV29-1 and TRBJ1-6, the full variable domain is SAVISQKPSRDICQRGTSLTIQCQVDSQVTMMFWYRQQPGQSLTLIATANQGSEATYESGFVIDKFPISRPNLTFSTLTVSNMSPEDSSIYLCSVLGQGDTPLHFGNGTRLTVT.

J is TRBJ2-7 and V is TRBV6-5; D gene ambiguous. This CDR3 has 13 residues. Germline V CDR1 and CDR2: MNHEY, SVGAGI. V shed 0 bases and J shed 6 bases, with 9 bases lying between them. This CDR3 is CASSYSSGTEQYF. CDR3 nucleotides: TGTGCCAGCAGTTACTCGTCGGGTACCGAGCAGTACTTC.

The rearrangement uses TRBV9 and TRBJ2-1; D may be TRBD2 (5 bases). Germline values: CDR1 SGDLS, CDR2 YYNGEE. V gave up 0 bases and J gave up 0 bases, with 10 bases separating them. The CDR3 is 16 residues long. In nucleotides, the CDR3 is TGTGCCAGCAGCGTAGATGGAGGAGGCTCCTACAATGAGCAGTTCTTC. Translating it yields CASSVDGGGSYNEQFF.

The V gene is TRBV5-1, the J gene TRBJ2-7, with 9 bases that match TRBD1. The CDR3 extends over 16 amino acids. With V trimmed by 0 bases and J by 0 bases, 4 bases remained unmatched. Per germline, CDR1 SGHRS and CDR2 YFSETQ. CDR3 in amino acids: CASSLVVTGGSYEQYF. The CDR3 DNA reads as TGCGCCAGCAGCTTGGTGGTGACAGGGGGCTCCTACGAGCAGTACTTC. Looking up the rest from reference TRBV5-1 and TRBJ2-7 gives the full variable domain: KAGVTQTPRYLIKTRGQQVTLSCSPISGHRSVSWYQQTPGQGLQFLFEYFSETQRNKGNFPGRFSGRQFSNSRSEMNVSTLELGDSALYLCASSLVVTGGSYEQYFGPGTRLTVT.

This chain uses TRBV19 with TRBJ2-7, with D tentatively TRBD1 (6 bases). The ends were cut back, 7 bases at V and 0 bases at J, with 13 bases in the middle. This CDR3 has 14 amino acids. Germline loops: CDR1 LNHDA, CDR2 SQIVND (reference sequence). The CDR3 nucleotides read TGTGCCAGTATGGAGACAGGAGTCTCCTACGAGCAGTACTTC. It specifies CASMETGVSYEQYF.

The V call is TRBV12-3 or TRBV12-4, the J call TRBJ1-1; TRBD1 aligns across 7 bases. CDR3 length: 13 residues. V gave up 8 bases and J gave up 4 bases; unmatched junction bases: 7. The CDR3 here is CASLDWDSTEAFF. In DNA, the CDR3 is TGTGCCAGCTTGGACTGGGACAGCACTGAAGCTTTCTTT.

The rearrangement joins TRBV24-1 to TRBJ2-5, with D possibly being TRBD2 (6 bases). The length of the CDR3 is 12 residues. Trimming left V 9 bases short and J 1 base short, with 8 bases between. Per germline, CDR1 KGHDR and CDR2 SFDVKD. This chain's CDR3 is CATAGSQETQYF. DNA for the CDR3: TGTGCCACCGCCGGGAGCCAAGAGACCCAGTACTTC.